One sample yielded the 22 T cell receptor beta chains listed below, sequenced in a study of blood T cell repertoires in COVID-19. This table comes from immunoSEQ multiplex PCR, and its TCRdb copy is limited to in-frame clones, with some not included. In the table there are 200,000 to 300,000 clones, approximately 80% of which are singletons. The sequenced material came from peripheral blood. The receptors derive from a woman aged 55-75 years with active or convalescent COVID-19.

V gene TRBV25-1 combines with J gene TRBJ2-2, with D perhaps TRBD1 (5 bases). The CDR3 is 14 residues long. Germline V gene sequence: CDR1 MGHDK, CDR2 SYGVNS. V lost 0 bases and J 6 bases, leaving 8 bases between the germline ends. The CDR3 nucleotides read TGTGCCAGCAGTGAATACAGGGTGGCCGGGGAGCTGTTTTTT. Its translation is CASSEYRVAGELFF.

The count of this clone is one. The chain links TRBV6-5 to TRBJ2-5, with D possibly being TRBD1 (7 bases). Germline loops: CDR1 MNHEY, CDR2 SVGAGI. This CDR3 spans 14 amino acids. The V gene lost 6 bases and the J gene lost 5 bases, with 16 bases spanning the gap. The CDR3: CASSRQGGLETQYF. The CDR3 DNA reads as TGTGCCAGCAGCCGACAGGGAGGTCTGGAGACCCAGTACTTC.

This clone was seen a handful of times. The chain recombines TRBV24-1 with TRBJ2-1, with TRBD2 identical over 9 bases. V gave up 3 bases and J gave up 5 bases; unmatched junction bases: 7. Germline CDR1 is KGHDR and CDR2 is SFDVKD. The CDR3 consists of 16 residues. CDR3 coding DNA: TGTGCCACCAGTGATGGTGGACTAGCGAAAAACAATGAGCAGTTCTTC. Its protein is CATSDGGLAKNNEQFF.

The chain links TRBV5-6 to TRBJ1-1; possible D gene TRBD1, 5 bases. The germline V gene encodes CDR1 SGHDT and CDR2 YYEEEE. The CDR3 runs to 13 residues. Trimming removed 4 bases at V and 1 base at J, with 8 bases between. The chain's CDR3 is CASSLTENTEAFF. As DNA, the CDR3 is TGTGCCAGCAGCCTGACAGAGAACACTGAAGCTTTCTTT.

The rearrangement links TRBV18 to TRBJ1-1; a weak D match, TRBD1 (6 bases). CDR1 and CDR2 from the germline V gene are KGHSH and LQKENI. This CDR3 region has 15 residues. V lost 1 base to trimming and J lost 2 bases, with 11 bases between them. CDR3: CASSPLQGPNTEAFF. As DNA, the CDR3 is TGTGCCAGCTCACCACTTCAGGGGCCTAACACTGAAGCTTTCTTT.

The genes are TRBV28 and TRBJ2-1, with 9 bases that match TRBD1. The J segment lost 5 bases and the V segment lost 4 bases, leaving 6 bases of the junction unmatched. The CDR3 is 15 amino acids. The germline V gene has CDR1 MDHEN and CDR2 SYDVKM. The CDR3, as DNA: TGTGCCAGCAGTTGGGACAGGGCGTATAACAATGAGCAGTTCTTC. Translating gives CASSWDRAYNNEQFF.

This chain links TRBV6-5 with TRBJ2-7; 8 bases line up with TRBD2. The J segment lost 1 base and the V segment lost 10 bases, leaving 9 bases of the junction unmatched. Per germline, CDR1 MNHEY and CDR2 SVGAGI. This CDR3 spans 14 amino acids. The CDR3, as DNA: TGTGCCACCCCAGGCGGGGGGAGGTCCTACGAGCAGTACGTC. This sequence encodes CATPGGGRSYEQYV.

This chain joins TRBV3-1 (or the pseudogene TRBV3-2) and TRBJ2-1, with TRBD1 identical over 10 bases. V lost 7 bases and J lost 7; bases outside the gene matches: 10. Germline CDR1 reads LGHDT; CDR2 reads YNNKEL (reference sequence). CDR3 length: 15 amino acids. CDR3 coding DNA: TGTGCCAGCACCCCCCGGGACAGGGGTTGGAATGAGCAGTTCTTC. Protein product: CASTPRDRGWNEQFF.

The chain carries TRBV6-5 and TRBJ1-5; 7 bases agree with TRBD1. The CDR3 is made up of 15 amino acids. The germline V gene encodes CDR1 MNHEY and CDR2 SVGAGI. The junction had 7 bases not matched to a gene; V was cut back by 6 bases and J by 2 bases. The CDR3 region is CASSSMQGGNQPQHF. The DNA of the CDR3 is TGTGCCAGCAGCTCAATGCAGGGGGGCAATCAGCCCCAGCATTTT.

The rearrangement joins TRBV29-1 to TRBJ2-3, with D possibly matching TRBD2 (6 bases). This CDR3 spans 13 amino acids. The germline CDR1 and CDR2 sequences are SQVTM and ANQGSEA. V dropped 4 bases and J dropped 3 bases, with 11 bases sitting between them. The chain's CDR3 is CSVGGRRTDTQYF. The CDR3 nucleotides read TGCAGCGTTGGGGGGAGGAGGACAGATACGCAGTATTTT.

The chain has TRBV28 and TRBJ2-3, with 9 bases matching TRBD2. Germline V lookup: CDR1 MDHEN, CDR2 SYDVKM. J gave up 2 bases and V 7 bases, and 7 bases lay outside the gene matches. CDR3 length: 15 amino acids. CDR3 loop: CASMDSGGYTDTQYF. The CDR3, as DNA: TGTGCCAGCATGGATAGCGGGGGTTACACAGATACGCAGTATTTT.

The rearrangement joins TRBV5-6 to TRBJ2-7; 15 bases align to TRBD2. CDR1 is SGHDT and CDR2 is YYEEEE in the germline V gene. This CDR3 is 16 amino acids long. Trimming took 2 bases from V and 4 from J; bases not matched to a gene: 4. The CDR3 loop reads CASSFGLAGGHYEQYF. The CDR3 coding sequence is TGTGCCAGCAGCTTCGGACTAGCGGGAGGGCATTACGAGCAGTACTTC.

The V gene is TRBV5-4, the J gene TRBJ2-3, with 9 bases lining up with TRBD2. V was clipped by 0 bases and J by 2 bases; unmatched bases: 7. Germline assignment: CDR1 SGHNT and CDR2 YYREEE (reference sequence). This CDR3 is built from 17 residues. CDR3 sequence (DNA): TGTGCCAGCAGCTTGGGGGTAGCGGGGGCTAACACAGATACGCAGTATTTT. The encoded protein is CASSLGVAGANTDTQYF.

The chain employs TRBV7-8 and TRBJ1-2; 8 bases match TRBD1. The CDR3 loop spans 15 amino acids. The ends lost 5 bases at V and 5 bases at J; junction bases unmatched: 10. Per the germline V gene, CDR1 is SGHVS and CDR2 is FQNEAQ. CDR3: CASSRGQGTVYGYTF. The CDR3 DNA is TGTGCCAGCAGCCGAGGACAGGGTACGGTTTATGGCTACACCTTC.

This chain connects TRBV28 to TRBJ1-1, with D tentatively TRBD1 (5 bases). Germline V lookup: CDR1 MDHEN, CDR2 SYDVKM. There are 14 residues in the CDR3. V shed 4 bases and J shed 5 bases, with 14 bases lying between them. The DNA of the CDR3 is TGTGCCAGCAGTTCAGACGGGGGTGCGACTGAAGCTTTCTTT. Translation: CASSSDGGATEAFF.

This chain uses TRBV19 with TRBJ1-1; no firm D call. The germline V and J ends were trimmed by 5 bases and 4 bases, with 14 bases remaining between them. The CDR3 is made up of 14 amino acids. The germline gives CDR1 LNHDA, CDR2 SQIVND (reference sequence). CDR3 loop: CASSPGPGATEAFF. CDR3 coding DNA: TGTGCCAGTAGTCCTGGCCCGGGAGCCACTGAAGCTTTCTTT.

The genes are TRBV29-1 and TRBJ2-3; weak D call: TRBD1 (5 bases). CDR3 length: 14 amino acids. Looked up from germline, CDR1 is SQVTM and CDR2 is ANQGSEA. The ends were cut back, 4 bases at V and 4 bases at J, with 15 bases in the middle. The CDR3 nucleotides read TGCAGCGTTGTGCAGGGAATCCGCGCAGATACGCAGTATTTT. Its translation is CSVVQGIRADTQYF.

This chain joins TRBV24-1 and TRBJ2-1; 8 bases agree with TRBD2. Germline CDR1 reads KGHDR; CDR2 reads SFDVKD. V gave up 5 bases and J gave up 0 bases; unmatched junction bases: 5. The length of the CDR3 is 16 residues. The CDR3 sequence: CATSGRGGDSYNEQFF. The CDR3 nucleotides are TGTGCCACCAGTGGCCGGGGGGGGGACTCCTACAATGAGCAGTTCTTC.

This chain links TRBV7-9 with TRBJ2-3; 8 positions match TRBD2. Trimming removed 6 bases from V and 5 bases from J; junction bases left unmatched: 13. Germline CDR1 is SEHNR and CDR2 is FQNEAQ (reference sequence). The CDR3 consists of 16 residues. The CDR3 DNA follows: TGTGCCAGCAGGCCCACAGGGAGGACTAGCTTAGATACGCAGTATTTT. Residues: CASRPTGRTSLDTQYF. The full variable domain, in which reference TRBV7-9 and TRBJ2-3 provide the parts outside the CDR3, is DTGVSQNPRHKITKRGQNVTFRCDPISEHNRLYWYRQTLGQGPEFLTYFQNEAQLEKSRLLSDRFSAERPKGSFSTLEIQRTEQGDSAMYLCASRPTGRTSLDTQYFGPGTRLTVL.

The chain couples TRBV6-5 to TRBJ2-5, with 13 bases lining up with TRBD2. V was clipped by 6 bases and J by 5 bases; unmatched bases: 6. The CDR3 sequence is 15 residues long. Germline V gives CDR1 MNHEY, CDR2 SVGAGI. Here the CDR3 DNA reads TGTGCCAGCAGGGGACTAGCGGGGTCGTGGGAGACCCAGTACTTC. Residues: CASRGLAGSWETQYF.

The gene calls are TRBV19 and TRBJ2-2; D may be TRBD2 (6 bases). The V and J ends lost 7 bases and 4 bases respectively, with 19 bases between them. CDR1 and CDR2 (germline): LNHDA, SQIVND (reference sequence). This CDR3 region has 16 residues. The CDR3 sequence: CASTSTRRLGTGELFF. The CDR3 region has the DNA TGTGCCAGTACCTCGACTAGAAGGTTAGGCACCGGGGAGCTGTTTTTT.

V gene TRBV7-9 combines with J gene TRBJ2-2; TRBD1 aligns across 7 bases. CDR1 and CDR2 (germline): SEHNR, FQNEAQ (reference sequence). The CDR3 runs to 15 residues. Trimming at V came to 5 bases and at J to 7 bases, leaving 10 bases not matched to a gene. CDR3 protein: CASSHTMTGIGELFF. CDR3 bases: TGTGCCAGCAGCCACACTATGACAGGGATCGGGGAGCTGTTTTTT. The variable domain in full, completed from reference TRBV7-9 and TRBJ2-2, reads DTGVSQNPRHKITKRGQNVTFRCDPISEHNRLYWYRQTLGQGPEFLTYFQNEAQLEKSRLLSDRFSAERPKGSFSTLEIQRTEQGDSAMYLCASSHTMTGIGELFFGEGSRLTVL.